Sequencing of this T cell receptor (beta chain) was carried out in a study of cytomegalovirus exposure and HLA in healthy donors. Use of 60 Vbeta and 13 Jbeta primers characterized the PCR. Only in-frame clones appear in the TCRdb table, and some are missing; sequencing was by immunoSEQ multiplex PCR. The data hold roughly 150,000 clones, with 80% to 85% observed a single time. This CDR3 is 13 amino acids long. Germline loops: CDR1 KGHSH, CDR2 LQKENI. V gave up 5 bases and J gave up 3 bases, with 10 bases separating them. This clone was counted only a few times. The chain links TRBV18 to TRBJ1-1, with D tentatively TRBD1 (6 bases). This TCR was sampled from a female donor in good health and CMV-seronegative. Material: PBMCs. The CDR3: CASSVSGDTEAFF. Here the CDR3 DNA reads TGTGCCAGCTCAGTATCAGGGGACACTGAAGCTTTCTTT.